The next 11 T cell receptor beta chains were all read from a single sample in a study of blood T cell repertoires in COVID-19. The repertoire was sequenced with immunoSEQ multiplex PCR; TCRdb's copy has only in-frame clones and lacks some. The table lists around 94,000 clones, about 80% of them singletons. Sequencing was performed on peripheral blood. The receptors here all came from a human donor in a cohort sampled during active COVID-19.

The chain joins TRBV25-1 to TRBJ2-2, with a weak D call TRBD1 (6 bases). This CDR3 spans 14 amino acids. Germline lookup yields CDR1 MGHDK and CDR2 SYGVNS. Trimming shortened V by 6 bases and J by 2 bases, and 10 bases separated the two germline ends. The CDR3 region is CASSSQGNTGELFF. The DNA of the CDR3 is TGTGCCAGCAGCTCACAGGGAAACACCGGGGAGCTGTTTTTT. Filled out from reference TRBV25-1 and TRBJ2-2, the complete variable domain reads EADIYQTPRYLVIGTGKKITLECSQTMGHDKMYWYQQDPGMELHLIHYSYGVNSTEKGDLSSESTVSRIRTEHFPLTLESARPSHTSQYLCASSSQGNTGELFFGEGSRLTVL.

This clone was observed once. This rearrangement joins TRBV27 to TRBJ2-7; 10 bases map to TRBD1. Germline V lookup: CDR1 MNHEY, CDR2 SMNVEV (reference sequence). The CDR3 extends over 16 amino acids. With 6 bases clipped from V and 4 bases from J, the junction kept 12 bases outside the gene matches. The CDR3 loop reads CASRFSRDRGSYEQYF. CDR3 DNA sequence: TGTGCCAGCAGATTCAGTAGGGACAGGGGATCTTACGAGCAGTACTTC.

The chain uses TRBV5-1 and TRBJ2-7; D is unresolved. The CDR3 contains 13 residues. Germline V gives CDR1 SGHRS, CDR2 YFSETQ. Trimming removed 2 bases from V and 3 bases from J, with 9 bases in between. The CDR3 sequence is CASSFALVYEQYF. DNA for the CDR3: TGCGCCAGCAGCTTCGCCCTAGTCTACGAGCAGTACTTC.

This clone was seen once. The V and J genes are TRBV5-4 and TRBJ2-3, with 8 bases fitting TRBD2. The ends lost 1 base at V and 1 base at J; junction bases unmatched: 2. Germline-derived CDR1 and CDR2 are SGHNT and YYREEE (reference sequence). This CDR3 region has 15 residues. The CDR3 region is CASSLWRGGTDTQYF. Here the CDR3 DNA reads TGTGCCAGCAGCTTGTGGCGGGGGGGCACAGATACGCAGTATTTT. Together with reference TRBV5-4 and TRBJ2-3, the CDR3 gives the full variable domain: ETGVTQSPTHLIKTRGQQVTLRCSSQSGHNTVSWYQQALGQGPQFIFQYYREEENGRGNFPPRFSGLQFPNYSSELNVNALELDDSALYLCASSLWRGGTDTQYFGPGTRLTVL.

The chain joins TRBV5-4 to TRBJ2-7, with D perhaps TRBD2 (5 bases). The CDR3 totals 14 residues. V lost 0 bases to trimming and J lost 1 base, with 8 bases between them. The germline V gene has CDR1 SGHNT and CDR2 YYREEE (reference sequence). CDR3 DNA: TGTGCCAGCAGCTTGGTTCGGGATTCCTACGAGCAGTACTTC. Amino acid sequence: CASSLVRDSYEQYF.

V is TRBV7-2 and J is TRBJ2-7; 10 bases are a match to TRBD1. The junction had 2 bases not matched to a gene; V was cut back by 4 bases and J by 5 bases. Germline V gene sequence: CDR1 SGHTA, CDR2 FQGNSA. The CDR3 consists of 13 residues. CDR3 nucleotides: TGTGCCAGCAGCTCGGGACAGGGGCACGAGCAGTACTTC. Protein: CASSSGQGHEQYF.

The chain joins TRBV18 to TRBJ1-6, with 9 bases matching TRBD1. V dropped 10 bases and J dropped 8; count of bases not matched to a gene: 9. This CDR3 is built from 14 residues. The germline V gene encodes CDR1 KGHSH and CDR2 LQKENI. The DNA for the CDR3 is TGTGCCACCAGAACCGGGACAGGGTATTCACCCCTCCACTTT. Translated, it gives CATRTGTGYSPLHF.

The chain has TRBV18 and TRBJ1-5; D may be TRBD1 (6 bases). The CDR3 sequence is 14 residues long. V lost 3 bases and J lost 7, with 13 bases in between. Germline V gene lookup returns CDR1 KGHSH and CDR2 LQKENI. The CDR3 region is CASSPQGSQQPQHF. The CDR3 nucleotides are TGTGCCAGCTCACCTCAGGGGAGCCAACAGCCCCAGCATTTT.

The chain carries TRBV18 and TRBJ2-2, with TRBD1 identical over 8 bases. The CDR3 covers 15 residues. Germline assignment: CDR1 KGHSH and CDR2 LQKENI. Germline trimming cut 2 bases from V and 4 bases from J; bases unmatched to any gene: 3. CDR3 in DNA: TGTGCCAGCTCACCATCGACAGGGGTCACCGGGGAGCTGTTTTTT. It is translated as CASSPSTGVTGELFF.

The chain joins TRBV4-2 to TRBJ1-6; D call uncertain. Looked up from germline, CDR1 is LGHNA and CDR2 is YNFKEQ. V was pared by 0 bases and J by 7 bases, with 13 bases between. The CDR3 is 16 amino acids. The CDR3 DNA is TGTGCCAGCAGCCAAGATAAGAACGGCGGCAATTCACCCCTCCACTTT. Translation: CASSQDKNGGNSPLHF.

The chain links TRBV16 to TRBJ2-3; TRBD1 matches at 12 bases. J gave up 9 bases and V 2 bases, and 6 bases lay outside the gene matches. CDR3 size: 15 residues. Germline V gene sequence: CDR1 KGHSY, CDR2 FQNENV. Written as DNA, the CDR3 is TGTGCCAGCAGCCAAGGGACAGGGGGCCAGGGCACGCAGTATTTT. Protein product: CASSQGTGGQGTQYF.